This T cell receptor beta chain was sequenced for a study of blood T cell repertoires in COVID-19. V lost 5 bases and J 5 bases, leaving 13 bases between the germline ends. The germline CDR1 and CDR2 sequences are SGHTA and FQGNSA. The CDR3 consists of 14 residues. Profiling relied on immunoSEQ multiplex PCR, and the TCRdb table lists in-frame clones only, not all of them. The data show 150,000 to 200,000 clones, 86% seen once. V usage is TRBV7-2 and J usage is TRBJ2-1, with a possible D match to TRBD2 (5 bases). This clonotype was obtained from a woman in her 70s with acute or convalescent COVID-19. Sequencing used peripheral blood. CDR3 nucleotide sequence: TGTGCCAGCAGCCTAGGGAGTTGGGACAATGAGCAGTTCTTC. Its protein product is CASSLGSWDNEQFF.